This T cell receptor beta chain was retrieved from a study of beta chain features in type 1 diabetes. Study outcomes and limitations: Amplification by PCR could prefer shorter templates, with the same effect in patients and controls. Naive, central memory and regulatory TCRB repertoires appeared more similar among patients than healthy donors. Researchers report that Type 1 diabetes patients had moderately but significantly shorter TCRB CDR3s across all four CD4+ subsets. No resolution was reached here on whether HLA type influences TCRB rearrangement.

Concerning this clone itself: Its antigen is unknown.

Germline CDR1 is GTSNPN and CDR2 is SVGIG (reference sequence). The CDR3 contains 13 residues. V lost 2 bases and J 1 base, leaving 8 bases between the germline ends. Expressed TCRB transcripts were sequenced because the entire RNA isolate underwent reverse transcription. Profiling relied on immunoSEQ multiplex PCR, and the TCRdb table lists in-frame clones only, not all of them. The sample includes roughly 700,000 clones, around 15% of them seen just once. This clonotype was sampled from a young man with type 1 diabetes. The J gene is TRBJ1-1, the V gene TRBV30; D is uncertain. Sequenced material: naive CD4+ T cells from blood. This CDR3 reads CAWSLEQNTEAFF. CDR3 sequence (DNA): TGTGCCTGGAGTCTCGAACAGAACACTGAAGCTTTCTTT.